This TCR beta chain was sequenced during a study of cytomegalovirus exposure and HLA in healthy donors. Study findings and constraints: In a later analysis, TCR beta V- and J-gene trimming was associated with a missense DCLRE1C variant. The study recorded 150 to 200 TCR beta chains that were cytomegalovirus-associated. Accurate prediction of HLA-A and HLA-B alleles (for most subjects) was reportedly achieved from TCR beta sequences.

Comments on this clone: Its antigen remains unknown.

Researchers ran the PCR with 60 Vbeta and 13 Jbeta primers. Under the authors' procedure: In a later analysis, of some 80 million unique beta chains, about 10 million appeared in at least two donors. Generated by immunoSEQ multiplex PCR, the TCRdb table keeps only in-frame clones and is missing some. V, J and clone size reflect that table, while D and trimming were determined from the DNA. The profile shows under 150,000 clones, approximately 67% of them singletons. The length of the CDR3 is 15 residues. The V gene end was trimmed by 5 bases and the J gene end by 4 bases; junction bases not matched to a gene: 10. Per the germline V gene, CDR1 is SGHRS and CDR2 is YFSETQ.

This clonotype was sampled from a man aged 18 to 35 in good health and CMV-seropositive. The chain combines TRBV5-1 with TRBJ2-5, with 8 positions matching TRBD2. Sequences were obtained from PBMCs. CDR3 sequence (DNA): TGCGCCAGCAGTGGGAGCGGGGGCCATGGAGAGACCCAGTACTTC. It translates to CASSGSGGHGETQYF.